The present entry profiles one TCR beta chain with its context. The record originates from a study of blood T cell repertoires in COVID-19. Study-wide context: From T cells, B-cell-depleted T cells, or PBMCs came the material, which was cDNA or gDNA.

The germline gives CDR1 SNHLY, CDR2 FYNNEI. CDR3 length equals 15 residues. The V gene lost 6 bases and the J gene lost 0 bases, with 15 bases spanning the gap. The table came from immunoSEQ multiplex PCR; TCRdb's copy has only in-frame clones and leaves some out. The repertoire holds tens of thousands of clones, with 91% as singletons. The origin of this receptor is a human donor in a cohort sampled during active COVID-19. The rearrangement uses TRBV2 and TRBJ2-7; tentative D call: TRBD2 (5 bases). The sample consisted of peripheral blood. The CDR3 loop reads CASRPGLAYSYEQYF. CDR3 sequence (DNA): TGTGCCAGCAGACCCGGACTGGCATACTCCTACGAGCAGTACTTC.